Described below is a single TCR beta chain sequence and its context. Its antigen is currently unknown. The data stem from a study of CD8+ T cells in alopecia areata. Study-wide results and caveats: Among the top 100, expanded CD8+ clones were significantly decreased by tofacitinib, as was scalp clonality. Relative to normal scalp, lesional scalp, especially alopecia totalis/universalis, showed higher clonality.

cDNA prepared by RNA extraction and subsequent reverse transcription served as the template for sequencing. Using immunoSEQ multiplex PCR, the repertoire was profiled, and TCRdb retains in-frame clones only, with some absent. The sample has about 190,000 clones; 50% to 60% are singletons. V dropped 1 base and J dropped 4; count of bases not matched to a gene: 10. Germline V gene data show CDR1 as SGHNT and CDR2 as YYREEE (reference sequence). The CDR3 is 17 residues long. Treatment noted: oral pan-JAK inhibitor, 5-10 mg twice daily. This receptor was taken from a human donor with alopecia areata. The V gene is TRBV5-4, the J gene TRBJ2-3, with 9 bases matching TRBD2. Sequenced material: CD4+ T cells sorted from blood, taken at week 4, from a patient treated with tofacitinib. The CDR3 region is CASSLRKEAGGADTQYF. The CDR3 coding sequence is TGTGCCAGCAGCTTGAGGAAGGAGGCGGGAGGGGCAGATACGCAGTATTTT.